Listed below are T cell receptor beta chains from one sample, sequenced in a study of regulatory T cells in long-lasting Graves disease. TCRdb recomputed calls from the multiplex PCR reads with MiXCR, one row per CDR3 protein. There are fewer than 350,000 distinct CDR3 sequences in the sample; about 18% occur only once, and less than 40% lies in the top ten. The input for sequencing was peripheral blood mononuclear cells (PBMCs), taken at new diagnosis, from a patient treated with antithyroid drugs. Receptors were obtained from a female donor with Graves disease. CDR3s include the opening cysteine and the closing phenylalanine or tryptophan. D genes are given only for firm matches. The size of a clone is reported for some rows only, either as once, few or many, or as a class for expanded clones.

TRBV28	TRBD2	TRBJ2-3	.	TGTGCCAGCAGCAACCTAGCGGGGAGCACAGATATGCAGTATTTT	CASSNLAGSTDMQYF
TRBV7-2	TRBD2	TRBJ2-7	few	TGTGCCAGCAGCTTAGTAAGCGGGAGGGCGCGCGAGCAGTACTTC	CASSLVSGRAREQYF
TRBV20-1	TRBD2	TRBJ2-5	few	TGCAGTGCTAGGGCTCTGGGACTAGCGGGAGAGACCCAGTACTTC	CSARALGLAGETQYF
TRBV20-1	.	TRBJ1-4	many	TGCAGTGCTAGGGGTTCCTATGAAAAACTGTTTTTT	CSARGSYEKLFF
TRBV7-9	.	TRBJ2-7	.	TGTGCCAGCAGCTTAGCTCTAACCGAGCAGTACTTC	CASSLALTEQYF
TRBV6-2/TRBV6-3	.	TRBJ1-5	few	TGTGCCAGCAGTGAAACCTACACAGATACGCAGCATTTT	CASSETYTDTQHF
TRBV19	.	TRBJ1-2	many	TGTGCCAGTAGTATCTGGGGTCCTAACTATGGCTACACCTTC	CASSIWGPNYGYTF
TRBV12-3/TRBV12-4	.	TRBJ1-6	.	TGTGCCAGCACGTCCGGGTTCACGGGTTCACCCCTCCACTTT	CASTSGFTGSPLHF
TRBV6-2/TRBV6-3	.	TRBJ1-2	.	TGTGCCGCCTCGCGACAGTTCTATGGCTACACCTTC	CAASRQFYGYTF
TRBV12-3/TRBV12-4	.	TRBJ1-5	many	TGTGCCAGCAGTTTAACAGCTAGCAATCAGCCCCAGCATTTT	CASSLTASNQPQHF
TRBV5-1	.	TRBJ2-1	.	TGCGCCAGCAGCTCGGACGAGGGCCACAATGAGCAGTTCTTC	CASSSDEGHNEQFF
TRBV11-1	TRBD1	TRBJ1-1	many	TGTGCCAGCAGCTTAGGGGCGAGACGACAGGGATGGACTGAAGCTTTCTTT	CASSLGARRQGWTEAFF
TRBV12-5	.	TRBJ2-5	few	TGTGCTAGTGTAGGGGGAGGCCAAGAGACCCAGTACTTC	CASVGGGQETQYF
TRBV27	.	TRBJ1-2	many	TGTGCCAGCAGTCCCCTGAACAGGGATGGCTACACCTTC	CASSPLNRDGYTF
TRBV13	TRBD2	TRBJ2-1	many	TGTGCCAGCAGCTTTGAGACTAGCGGCTACAATGAGCAGTTCTTC	CASSFETSGYNEQFF
TRBV12-3/TRBV12-4	TRBD1	TRBJ1-4	many	TGTGCCAGCAGTTCCAACAGGGGTAGAAATGAAAAACTGTTTTTT	CASSSNRGRNEKLFF
TRBV6-2/TRBV6-3	.	TRBJ2-7	many	TGTGCCAGCAGTTGGGCGGGAAACTTCTACGAGCAGTACTTC	CASSWAGNFYEQYF
TRBV14	.	TRBJ2-1	few	TGTGCCAGCAGCCAAGGGACTAACAATGAGCAGTTCTTC	CASSQGTNNEQFF
TRBV29-1	TRBD1	TRBJ2-7	.	TGCAGCGTCATGACAGGGCCCGAGCAGTACTTC	CSVMTGPEQYF
TRBV29-1	TRBD1	TRBJ2-7	many	TGCAGCGTCGGGGACAGGGGGCCTTACGAGCAGTACTTC	CSVGDRGPYEQYF
TRBV7-2	TRBD2	TRBJ2-3	many	TGTGCCAGCAGCTCCCGACTAGCCTCCACAGATACGCAGTATTTT	CASSSRLASTDTQYF
TRBV19	.	TRBJ2-7	many	TGTGCCAGTAGTCCGAGTTTAGCCGACCTCTACGAGCAGTACTTC	CASSPSLADLYEQYF
TRBV6-2/TRBV6-3	.	TRBJ2-5	few	TGTGCCAGCAGGAACTCGGGAGACGGGACCCAGTACTTC	CASRNSGDGTQYF
TRBV29-1	.	TRBJ2-3	few	TGCAGCGTGGAAACAGGGAGCACAGATACGCAGTATTTT	CSVETGSTDTQYF
TRBV29-1	TRBD1	TRBJ2-5	many	TGCAGCGTTCTTAAGACAGGGGGATATGAGACCCAGTACTTC	CSVLKTGGYETQYF